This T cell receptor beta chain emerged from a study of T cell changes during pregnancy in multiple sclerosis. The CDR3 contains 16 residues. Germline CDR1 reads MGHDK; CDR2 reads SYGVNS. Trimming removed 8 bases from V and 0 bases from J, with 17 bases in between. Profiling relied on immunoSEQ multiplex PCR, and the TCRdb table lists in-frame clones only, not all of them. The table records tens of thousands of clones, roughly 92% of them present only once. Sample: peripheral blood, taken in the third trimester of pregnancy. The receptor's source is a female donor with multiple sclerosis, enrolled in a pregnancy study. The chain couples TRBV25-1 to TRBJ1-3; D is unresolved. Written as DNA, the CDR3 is TGTGCCAGCTCAACGTACACCGTCATCTCTGGAAACACCATATATTTT. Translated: CASSTYTVISGNTIYF.